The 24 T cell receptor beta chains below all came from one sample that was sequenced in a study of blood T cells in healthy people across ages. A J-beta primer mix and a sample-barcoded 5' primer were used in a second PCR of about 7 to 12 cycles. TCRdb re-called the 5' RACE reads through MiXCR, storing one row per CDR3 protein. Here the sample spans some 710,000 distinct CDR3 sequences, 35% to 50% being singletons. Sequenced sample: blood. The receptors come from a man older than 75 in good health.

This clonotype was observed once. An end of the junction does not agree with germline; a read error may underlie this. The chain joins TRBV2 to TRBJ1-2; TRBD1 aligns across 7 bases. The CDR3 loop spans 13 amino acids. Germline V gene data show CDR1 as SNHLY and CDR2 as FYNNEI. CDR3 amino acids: CACPSQGGRGYTF. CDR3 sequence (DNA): TGCGCCTGTCCCAGTCAAGGGGGCAGGGGCTACACCTTC. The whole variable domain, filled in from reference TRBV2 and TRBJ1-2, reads EPEVTQTPSHQVTQMGQEVILRCVPISNHLYFYWYRQILGQKVEFLVSFYNNEISEKSEIFDDQFSVERPDGSNFTLKIRSTKLEDSAMYFCACPSQGGRGYTFGSGTRLTVV.

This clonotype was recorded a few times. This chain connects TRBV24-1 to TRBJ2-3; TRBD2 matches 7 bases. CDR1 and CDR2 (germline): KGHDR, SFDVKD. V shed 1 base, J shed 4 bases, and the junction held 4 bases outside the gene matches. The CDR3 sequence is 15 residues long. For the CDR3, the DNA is TGTGCCACCAGTGATTTCTCGCGGGAGTCAGATACGCAGTATTTT. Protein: CATSDFSRESDTQYF.

In DNA, the CDR3 is TGTGCCAGCATTTCGGGGGGAGGGGGGGAGACCCAGTACTTC. Amino acids: CASISGGGGETQYF. The gene calls are TRBV7-3 and TRBJ2-5, with D maybe TRBD2 (7 bases). V gave up 7 bases and J gave up 5 bases, with 17 bases separating them. CDR1 and CDR2 from the germline V gene are SGHTA and FQGTGA. The CDR3 spans 14 residues.

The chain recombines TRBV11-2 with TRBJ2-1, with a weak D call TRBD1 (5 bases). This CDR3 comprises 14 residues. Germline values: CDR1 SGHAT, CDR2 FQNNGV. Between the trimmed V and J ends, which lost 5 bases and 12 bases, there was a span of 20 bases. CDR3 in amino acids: CASSPDIGQRWQFF. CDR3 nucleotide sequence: TGTGCCAGCAGCCCTGACATAGGACAACGGTGGCAGTTCTTC. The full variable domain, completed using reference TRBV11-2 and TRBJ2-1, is EAGVAQSPRYKIIEKRQSVAFWCNPISGHATLYWYQQILGQGPKLLIQFQNNGVVDDSQLPKDRFSAERLKGVDSTLKIQPAKLEDSAVYLCASSPDIGQRWQFFGPGTRLTVL.

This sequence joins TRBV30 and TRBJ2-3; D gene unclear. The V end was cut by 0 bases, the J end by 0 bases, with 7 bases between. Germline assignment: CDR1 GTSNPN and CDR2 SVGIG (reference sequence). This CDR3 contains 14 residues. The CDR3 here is CAWSVSGSTDTQYF. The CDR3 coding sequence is TGTGCCTGGAGTGTATCCGGGAGCACAGATACGCAGTATTTT.

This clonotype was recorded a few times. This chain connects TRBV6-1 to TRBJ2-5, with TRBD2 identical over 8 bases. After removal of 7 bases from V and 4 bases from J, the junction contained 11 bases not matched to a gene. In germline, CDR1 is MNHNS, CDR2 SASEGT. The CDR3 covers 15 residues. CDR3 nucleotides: TGTGCCAGCACCTGGGGACGAGCGGGAGTAGAGACCCAGTACTTC. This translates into CASTWGRAGVETQYF.

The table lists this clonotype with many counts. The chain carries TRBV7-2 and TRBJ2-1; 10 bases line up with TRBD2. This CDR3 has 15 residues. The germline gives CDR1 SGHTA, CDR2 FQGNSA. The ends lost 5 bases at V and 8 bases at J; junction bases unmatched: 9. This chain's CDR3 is CASSPQASGSDEQFF. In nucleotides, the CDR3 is TGTGCCAGCAGCCCCCAGGCTAGCGGGAGTGATGAGCAGTTCTTC.

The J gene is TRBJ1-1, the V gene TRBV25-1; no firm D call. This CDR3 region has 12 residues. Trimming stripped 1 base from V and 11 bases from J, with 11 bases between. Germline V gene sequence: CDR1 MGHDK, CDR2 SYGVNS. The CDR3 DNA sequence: TGTGCCAGCAGTGAATTTGGGGATACGGCTTTCTTT. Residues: CASSEFGDTAFF.

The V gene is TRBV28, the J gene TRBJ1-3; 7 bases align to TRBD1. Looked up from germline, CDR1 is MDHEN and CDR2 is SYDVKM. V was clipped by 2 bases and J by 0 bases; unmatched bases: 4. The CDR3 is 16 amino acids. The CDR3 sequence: CASSLPGTVSGNTIYF. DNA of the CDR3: TGTGCCAGCAGTTTACCCGGGACAGTCTCTGGAAACACCATATATTTT.

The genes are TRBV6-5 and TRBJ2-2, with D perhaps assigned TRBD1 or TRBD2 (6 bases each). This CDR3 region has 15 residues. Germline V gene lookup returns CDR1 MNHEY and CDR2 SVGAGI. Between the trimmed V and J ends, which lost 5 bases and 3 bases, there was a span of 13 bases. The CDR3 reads CASSPLRGDTGELFF. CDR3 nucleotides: TGTGCCAGCAGTCCTCTGAGGGGGGACACCGGGGAGCTGTTTTTT.

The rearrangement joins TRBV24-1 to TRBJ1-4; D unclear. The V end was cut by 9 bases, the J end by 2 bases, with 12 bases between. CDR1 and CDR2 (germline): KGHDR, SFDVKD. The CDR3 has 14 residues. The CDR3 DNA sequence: TGTGCCACCGCGGCGGGCCCTACTAATGAAAAACTGTTTTTT. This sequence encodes CATAAGPTNEKLFF.

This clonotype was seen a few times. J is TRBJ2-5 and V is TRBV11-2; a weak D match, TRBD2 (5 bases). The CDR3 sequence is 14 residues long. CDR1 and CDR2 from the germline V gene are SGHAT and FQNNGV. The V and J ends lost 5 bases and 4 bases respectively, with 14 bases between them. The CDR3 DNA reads TGTGCCAGCAGCCTCGGGGTCCGACGAGAGACCCAGTACTTC. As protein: CASSLGVRRETQYF.

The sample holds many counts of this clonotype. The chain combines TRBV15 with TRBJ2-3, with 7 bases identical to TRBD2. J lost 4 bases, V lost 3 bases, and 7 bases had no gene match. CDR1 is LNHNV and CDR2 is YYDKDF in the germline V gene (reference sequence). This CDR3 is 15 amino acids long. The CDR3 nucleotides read TGTGCCACCAGCAGGCATGGACTAGTTGCAGATACGCAGTATTTT. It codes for CATSRHGLVADTQYF.

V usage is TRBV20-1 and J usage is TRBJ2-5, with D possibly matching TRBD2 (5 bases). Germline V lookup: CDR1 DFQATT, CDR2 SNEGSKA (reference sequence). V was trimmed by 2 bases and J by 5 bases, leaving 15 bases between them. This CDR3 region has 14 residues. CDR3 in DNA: TGCAGTGCTAGACACCGGGATCAGAAGGAGACCCAGTACTTC. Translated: CSARHRDQKETQYF.

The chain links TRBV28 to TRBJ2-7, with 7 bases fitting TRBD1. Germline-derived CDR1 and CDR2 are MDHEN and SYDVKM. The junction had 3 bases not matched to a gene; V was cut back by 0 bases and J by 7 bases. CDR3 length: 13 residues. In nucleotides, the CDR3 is TGTGCCAGCAGTTTATGGACAGGGAATGAGCAGTACTTC. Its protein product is CASSLWTGNEQYF.

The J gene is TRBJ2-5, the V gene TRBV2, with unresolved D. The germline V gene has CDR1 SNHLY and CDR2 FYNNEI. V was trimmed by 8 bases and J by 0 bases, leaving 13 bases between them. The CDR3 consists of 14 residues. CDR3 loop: CASGDTTYQETQYF. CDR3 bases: TGTGCCAGCGGCGACACAACGTACCAAGAGACCCAGTACTTC.

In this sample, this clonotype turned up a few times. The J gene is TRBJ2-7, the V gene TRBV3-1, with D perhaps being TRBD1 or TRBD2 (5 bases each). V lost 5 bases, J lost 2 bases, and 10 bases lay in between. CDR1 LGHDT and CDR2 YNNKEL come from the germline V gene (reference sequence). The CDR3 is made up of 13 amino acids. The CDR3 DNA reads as TGTGCCAGCAGCGGGGACGGCCCCTACGAGCAGTACTTC. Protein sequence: CASSGDGPYEQYF.

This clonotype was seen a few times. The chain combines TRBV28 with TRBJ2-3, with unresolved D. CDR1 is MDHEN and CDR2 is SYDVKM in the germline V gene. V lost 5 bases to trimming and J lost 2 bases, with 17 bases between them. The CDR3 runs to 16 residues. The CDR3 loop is CASSTPPAPDTDTQYF. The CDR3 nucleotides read TGTGCCAGCAGTACTCCTCCGGCCCCGGACACAGATACGCAGTATTTT.

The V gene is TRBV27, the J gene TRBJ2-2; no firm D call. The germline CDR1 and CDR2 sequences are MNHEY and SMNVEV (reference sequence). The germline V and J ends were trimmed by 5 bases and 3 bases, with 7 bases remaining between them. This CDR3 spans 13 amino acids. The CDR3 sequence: CASSRYYTGELFF. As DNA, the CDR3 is TGTGCCAGCAGTCGATACTACACCGGGGAGCTGTTTTTT.

CDR3 bases: TGTGCCAGCAGTTCTAAGGAGGACACTGAAGCTTTCTTT. As protein: CASSSKEDTEAFF. The chain uses TRBV12-3 or TRBV12-4 and TRBJ1-1; no firm D call. V shed 4 bases and J shed 3 bases, with 9 bases lying between them. The length of the CDR3 is 13 residues.

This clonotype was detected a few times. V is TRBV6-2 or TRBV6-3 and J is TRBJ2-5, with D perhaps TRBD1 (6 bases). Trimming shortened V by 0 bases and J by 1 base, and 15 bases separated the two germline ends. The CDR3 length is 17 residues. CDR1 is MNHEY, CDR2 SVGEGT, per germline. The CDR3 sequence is CASSYSSARGSQETQYF. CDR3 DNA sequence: TGTGCCAGCAGTTACTCGTCGGCCAGGGGCTCCCAAGAGACCCAGTACTTC.

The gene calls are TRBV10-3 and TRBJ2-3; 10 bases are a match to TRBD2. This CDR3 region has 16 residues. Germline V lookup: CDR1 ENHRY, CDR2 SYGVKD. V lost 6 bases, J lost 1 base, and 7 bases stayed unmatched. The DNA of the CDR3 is TGTGCCATCAGCTCCACTAGCGGGGCCCGCACAGATACGCAGTATTTT. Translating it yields CAISSTSGARTDTQYF.

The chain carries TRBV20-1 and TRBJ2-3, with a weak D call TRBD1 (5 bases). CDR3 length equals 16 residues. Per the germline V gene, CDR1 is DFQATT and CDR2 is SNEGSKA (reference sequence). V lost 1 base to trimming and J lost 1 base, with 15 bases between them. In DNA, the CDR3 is TGCAGTGCTAGAGGCCCCGCAGGGCCGGGCACAGATACGCAGTATTTT. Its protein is CSARGPAGPGTDTQYF.

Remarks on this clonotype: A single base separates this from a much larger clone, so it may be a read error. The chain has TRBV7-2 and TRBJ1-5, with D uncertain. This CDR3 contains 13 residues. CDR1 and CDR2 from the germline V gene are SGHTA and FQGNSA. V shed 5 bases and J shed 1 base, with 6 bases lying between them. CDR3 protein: CASSVYSNQPQHF. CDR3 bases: TGTGCCAGCAGCGTATACAGCAATCAGCCCCAGCATTTT. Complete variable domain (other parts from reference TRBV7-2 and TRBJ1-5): GAGVSQSPSNKVTEKGKDVELRCDPISGHTALYWYRQSLGQGLEFLIYFQGNSAPDKSGLPSDRFSAERTGGSVSTLTIQRTQQEDSAVYLCASSVYSNQPQHFGDGTRLSIL.